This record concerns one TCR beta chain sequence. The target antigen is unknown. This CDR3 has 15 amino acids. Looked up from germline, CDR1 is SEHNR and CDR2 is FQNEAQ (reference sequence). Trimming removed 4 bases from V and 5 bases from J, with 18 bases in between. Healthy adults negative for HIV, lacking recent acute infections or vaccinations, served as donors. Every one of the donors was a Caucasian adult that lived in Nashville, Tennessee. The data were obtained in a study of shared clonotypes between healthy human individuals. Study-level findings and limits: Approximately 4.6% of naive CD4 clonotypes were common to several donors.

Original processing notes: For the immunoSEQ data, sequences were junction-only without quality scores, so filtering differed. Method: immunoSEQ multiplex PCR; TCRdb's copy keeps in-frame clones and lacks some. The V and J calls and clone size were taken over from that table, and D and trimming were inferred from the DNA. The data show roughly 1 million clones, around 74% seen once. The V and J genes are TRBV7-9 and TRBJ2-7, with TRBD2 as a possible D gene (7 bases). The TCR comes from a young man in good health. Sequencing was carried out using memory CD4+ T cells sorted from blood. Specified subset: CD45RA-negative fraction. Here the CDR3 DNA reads TGTGCCAGCAGCTCGACAGGACTAGGTCGGAACGAGCAGTACTTC. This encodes CASSSTGLGRNEQYF.